Reported below is one T cell receptor (beta chain). This sample was included in a study of regulatory T cells in long-lasting Graves disease. The length of the CDR3 is 14 residues. CDR1 and CDR2 (germline): SGHRS, YFSETQ. With V trimmed by 4 bases and J by 2 bases, 6 bases remained unmatched. In building TCR beta libraries, iRepertoire HTBI primers were used together with Arm-PCR of CDR3 regions. TCRdb re-analysed the multiplex PCR reads in MiXCR, keeping a single row per CDR3 protein. The data hold under 500,000 distinct CDR3 sequences, with under 25% observed a single time. Time point given: persistent/refractory GD, antithyroid drugs over 5 years with positive TRAb. The TCR library used RNA extracted from PBMCs.

The V call is TRBV5-1, the J call TRBJ2-7; TRBD1 matches at 7 bases. The sequenced sample was peripheral blood mononuclear cells (PBMCs), obtained when the disease was refractory, from a patient treated with antithyroid drugs. This TCR came from a female donor with Graves disease. CDR3 in amino acids: CASSPGTATYEQYF. Written as DNA, the CDR3 is TGCGCCAGCAGCCCCGGGACAGCCACCTACGAGCAGTACTTC.